The rows below give T cell receptor beta chains drawn from one sample of a study of beta chain features in type 1 diabetes. Only in-frame clones appear in the TCRdb table, and some are missing; sequencing was by immunoSEQ multiplex PCR. The sample lists a few hundred thousand clones, 30% occurring once. Specimen: naive CD4+ T cells from blood. These receptors all stem from a man younger than 35 in good health. Each CDR3 is given with its conserved first and last residue. Each record gives: CDR3 protein, J gene, D gene, V gene. The D gene is left open where the match is weak.

CDR3aa: CASSFGGGRGSYEQYF; j_gene: TRBJ2-7; d_gene: -; v_gene: TRBV7-9
CDR3aa: CASSLIGPYEQYF; j_gene: TRBJ2-7; d_gene: -; v_gene: TRBV5-1
CDR3aa: CASSFPLTATGNTIYF; j_gene: TRBJ1-3; d_gene: -; v_gene: TRBV7-2
CDR3aa: CASSARTVSGANVLTF; j_gene: TRBJ2-6; d_gene: -; v_gene: TRBV7-9
CDR3aa: CASSYGTGFQPQHF; j_gene: TRBJ1-5; d_gene: TRBD1; v_gene: TRBV7-9
CDR3aa: CAWSGLVYQFF; j_gene: TRBJ2-1; d_gene: -; v_gene: TRBV30
CDR3aa: CAWSVLGAHGYTF; j_gene: TRBJ1-2; d_gene: -; v_gene: TRBV30
CDR3aa: CASSQDTNLRDRAYEQYF; j_gene: TRBJ2-7; d_gene: TRBD1; v_gene: TRBV4-3
CDR3aa: CASSLSQNSYEQYF; j_gene: TRBJ2-7; d_gene: -; v_gene: TRBV7-9
CDR3aa: CASGSSYNEQFF; j_gene: TRBJ2-1; d_gene: -; v_gene: TRBV10-3
CDR3aa: CASRETGSSYEQYF; j_gene: TRBJ2-7; d_gene: -; v_gene: TRBV28
CDR3aa: CASSLGQATGELFF; j_gene: TRBJ2-2; d_gene: TRBD1; v_gene: TRBV5-1
CDR3aa: CAWSGSSLATGELFF; j_gene: TRBJ2-2; d_gene: -; v_gene: TRBV30
CDR3aa: CASRPQGGGTDTQYF; j_gene: TRBJ2-3; d_gene: -; v_gene: TRBV6-5
CDR3aa: CASSFFGGPSNEQFF; j_gene: TRBJ2-1; d_gene: -; v_gene: TRBV28
CDR3aa: CASSPRLAGVGTDTQYF; j_gene: TRBJ2-3; d_gene: TRBD2; v_gene: TRBV7-2
CDR3aa: CASSFVRTSGLQETQYF; j_gene: TRBJ2-5; d_gene: TRBD2; v_gene: TRBV5-6
CDR3aa: CASSLSGRGYFYNEQFF; j_gene: TRBJ2-1; d_gene: -; v_gene: TRBV5-6
CDR3aa: CAWSQGGSYGYTF; j_gene: TRBJ1-2; d_gene: TRBD1; v_gene: TRBV30
CDR3aa: CASMIYNEQFF; j_gene: TRBJ2-1; d_gene: -; v_gene: TRBV2
CDR3aa: CASSQPKGSAITGKLFF; j_gene: TRBJ1-4; d_gene: -; v_gene: TRBV4-3
CDR3aa: CASSESPSGRIHEQYF; j_gene: TRBJ2-7; d_gene: TRBD2; v_gene: TRBV10-1
CDR3aa: CASRIEGGSNQPQHF; j_gene: TRBJ1-5; d_gene: -; v_gene: TRBV19
CDR3aa: CASSFTPGTWETQYF; j_gene: TRBJ2-5; d_gene: -; v_gene: TRBV7-2
CDR3aa: CSVAPRLAGEYEQYF; j_gene: TRBJ2-7; d_gene: TRBD2; v_gene: TRBV29-1
CDR3aa: CSANGPGTDTQYF; j_gene: TRBJ2-3; d_gene: -; v_gene: TRBV29-1
CDR3aa: CASSYLAQGSYEQYF; j_gene: TRBJ2-7; d_gene: -; v_gene: TRBV6-5
CDR3aa: CAWSVSGGQYAFF; j_gene: TRBJ1-1; d_gene: TRBD1; v_gene: TRBV30
CDR3aa: CASSFGGSTDTQYF; j_gene: TRBJ2-3; d_gene: -; v_gene: TRBV7-9
CDR3aa: CASSQDGLAGETQYF; j_gene: TRBJ2-5; d_gene: TRBD2; v_gene: TRBV4-2
CDR3aa: CASSLRGNDNEQFF; j_gene: TRBJ2-1; d_gene: -; v_gene: TRBV4-3
CDR3aa: CSVEGGRGTEAFF; j_gene: TRBJ1-1; d_gene: -; v_gene: TRBV29-1
CDR3aa: CAWSVPGNTIYF; j_gene: TRBJ1-3; d_gene: -; v_gene: TRBV30
CDR3aa: CASSARVRHEQFF; j_gene: TRBJ2-1; d_gene: -; v_gene: TRBV7-8
CDR3aa: CASSGSENEQFF; j_gene: TRBJ2-1; d_gene: -; v_gene: TRBV14
CDR3aa: CASSLVFAGGNEQFF; j_gene: TRBJ2-1; d_gene: TRBD2; v_gene: TRBV7-2
CDR3aa: CASSQVGGYSGNTIYF; j_gene: TRBJ1-3; d_gene: -; v_gene: TRBV14
CDR3aa: CASSPRLADTQYF; j_gene: TRBJ2-3; d_gene: -; v_gene: TRBV18
CDR3aa: CASSDSGLWDQPQHF; j_gene: TRBJ1-5; d_gene: -; v_gene: TRBV25-1
CDR3aa: CASVRDSINEKLFF; j_gene: TRBJ1-4; d_gene: -; v_gene: TRBV7-9
CDR3aa: CAWRRTGGAGNTEAFF; j_gene: TRBJ1-1; d_gene: TRBD1; v_gene: TRBV30
CDR3aa: CSVDPGAVAFF; j_gene: TRBJ1-1; d_gene: -; v_gene: TRBV29-1
CDR3aa: CASSQDRQGPGQYF; j_gene: TRBJ2-7; d_gene: TRBD1; v_gene: TRBV4-2
CDR3aa: CASSNMGANTGELFF; j_gene: TRBJ2-2; d_gene: -; v_gene: TRBV6-5
CDR3aa: CASKDRASRQPQHF; j_gene: TRBJ1-5; d_gene: TRBD1; v_gene: TRBV2
CDR3aa: CASSGTPSGYNEQFF; j_gene: TRBJ2-1; d_gene: -; v_gene: TRBV2
CDR3aa: CASSPPGQGYFF; j_gene: TRBJ2-1; d_gene: TRBD1; v_gene: TRBV18
CDR3aa: CASSEQGPIMEQFF; j_gene: TRBJ2-1; d_gene: -; v_gene: TRBV2
CDR3aa: CASSRNPAGVSYNEQFF; j_gene: TRBJ2-1; d_gene: TRBD2; v_gene: TRBV4-3
CDR3aa: CASSLSSYNEQFF; j_gene: TRBJ2-1; d_gene: -; v_gene: TRBV27
CDR3aa: CASRGLLEDEQFF; j_gene: TRBJ2-1; d_gene: -; v_gene: TRBV9
CDR3aa: CASSHLSGGPYGANVLTF; j_gene: TRBJ2-6; d_gene: TRBD2; v_gene: TRBV7-2
CDR3aa: CASSVAGGIGTQYF; j_gene: TRBJ2-5; d_gene: -; v_gene: TRBV9
CDR3aa: CASSPGLAGEQNTGELFF; j_gene: TRBJ2-2; d_gene: TRBD2; v_gene: TRBV5-4